This T cell receptor (delta chain) was sequenced during a study of gamma-delta chains in newborns, infants, children. The CDR3 is 14 residues long. The J segment lost 5 bases and the V segment lost 3 bases, leaving 6 bases of the junction unmatched. Germline lookup yields CDR1 GEAIGNYY and CDR2 EKD. In its sample, this clone is medium-sized (0.01 to 0.1%). The sample contains more than one DNA sequence encoding this CDR3. TCRdb re-called the reads via CATT. Of fewer than 8,000 delta-chain clones in the sample, roughly 0.66% are singletons; the top ten hold roughly a sixth. The sequence derives from a child who was a newborn, infant or young child, either healthy, febrile or measles-vaccinated (not recorded which). Material: blood. The rearrangement links TRDV2 to TRDJ1; 9 bases are shared with TRDD3. In DNA form, the CDR3 reads TGTGCCTGTGACCGACTGGGGGAGAAAGATAAACTCATCTTT. Protein product: CACDRLGEKDKLIF.